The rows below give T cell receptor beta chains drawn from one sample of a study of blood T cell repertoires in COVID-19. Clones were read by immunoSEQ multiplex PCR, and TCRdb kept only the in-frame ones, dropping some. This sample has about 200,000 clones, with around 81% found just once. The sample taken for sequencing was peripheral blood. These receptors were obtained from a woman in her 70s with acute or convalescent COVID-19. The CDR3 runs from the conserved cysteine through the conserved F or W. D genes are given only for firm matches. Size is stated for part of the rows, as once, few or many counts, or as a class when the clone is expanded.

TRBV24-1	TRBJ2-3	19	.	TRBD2	CATSDRLAGADHSTDTQYF	TGTGCCACCAGTGACCGACTAGCGGGAGCTGATCATAGCACAGATACGCAGTATTTT
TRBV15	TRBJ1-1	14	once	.	CATSQPGQNTEAFF	TGTGCCACCAGCCAACCGGGACAGAACACTGAAGCTTTCTTT
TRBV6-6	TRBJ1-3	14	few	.	CASSPQGGGNTIYF	TGTGCCAGCAGTCCACAGGGTGGTGGAAACACCATATATTTT
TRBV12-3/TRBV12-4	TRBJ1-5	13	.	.	CASSSGENQPQHF	TGTGCCAGCAGTTCAGGGGAGAATCAGCCCCAGCATTTT
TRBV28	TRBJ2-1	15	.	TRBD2	CASSFLAGVGNEQFF	TGTGCCAGCAGTTTCCTAGCGGGAGTGGGGAATGAGCAGTTCTTC
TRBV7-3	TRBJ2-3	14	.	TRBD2	CASSLRTSPDTQYF	TGTGCCAGCAGCTTACGGACTAGCCCAGATACGCAGTATTTT
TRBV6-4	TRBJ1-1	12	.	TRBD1	CASSMGTGQAFF	TGTGCCAGCAGTATGGGGACAGGGCAAGCTTTCTTT
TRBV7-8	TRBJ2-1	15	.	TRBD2	CASSPSSGLYNEQFF	TGTGCCAGCAGTCCCTCTAGCGGGCTATACAATGAGCAGTTCTTC
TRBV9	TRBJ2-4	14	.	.	CASSVSGTKNIQYF	TGTGCCAGCAGCGTCAGCGGGACAAAAAACATTCAGTACTTC
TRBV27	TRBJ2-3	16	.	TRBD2	CASSLSTSGRPDTQYF	TGTGCCAGCAGTTTATCGACTAGCGGGCGCCCAGATACGCAGTATTTT
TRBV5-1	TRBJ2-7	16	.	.	CASSQGGVASSYEQYF	TGCGCCAGCAGCCAAGGAGGGGTGGCGAGCTCCTACGAGCAGTACTTC
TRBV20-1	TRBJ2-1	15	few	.	CSASSPSTSYNEQFF	TGCAGTGCTAGTTCCCCTAGCACCTCCTACAATGAGCAGTTCTTC
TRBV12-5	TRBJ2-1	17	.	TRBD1	CASGLILTGATYNEQFF	TGTGCTAGTGGTTTAATATTGACAGGGGCAACCTACAATGAGCAGTTCTTC
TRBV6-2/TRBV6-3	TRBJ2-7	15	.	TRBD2	CASSSDSGIPHEQYF	TGTGCCAGCAGTTCTGACAGCGGGATACCCCACGAGCAGTACTTC
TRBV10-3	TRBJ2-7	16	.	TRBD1	CAISESKDREAYEQYF	TGTGCCATCAGTGAGTCCAAGGACAGGGAGGCCTACGAGCAGTACTTC
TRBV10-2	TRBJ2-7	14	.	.	CASSEVGNSYEQYF	TGCGCCAGCAGTGAGGTCGGGAATTCCTACGAGCAGTACTTC
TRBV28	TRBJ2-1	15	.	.	CASSPLARGNNEQFF	TGTGCCAGCAGTCCCCTAGCTCGGGGGAACAATGAGCAGTTCTTC
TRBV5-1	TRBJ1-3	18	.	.	CASSWSGAATASGNTIYF	TGCGCCAGCAGCTGGAGCGGGGCCGCGACCGCCTCTGGAAACACCATATATTTT
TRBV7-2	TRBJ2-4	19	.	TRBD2	CASSLETSGRVIAKNIQYF	TGTGCCAGCAGCTTAGAAACTAGCGGGAGAGTCATAGCCAAAAACATTCAGTACTTC
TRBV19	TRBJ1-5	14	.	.	CASSKGGESQPQHF	TGTGCCAGTAGTAAAGGAGGGGAGAGTCAGCCCCAGCATTTT
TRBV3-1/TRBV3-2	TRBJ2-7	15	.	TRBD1	CASSQTGQGYYEQYF	TGTGCCAGCAGCCAAACGGGACAGGGATACTACGAGCAGTACTTC
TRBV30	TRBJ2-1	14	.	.	CAWSASRAYNEQFF	TGTGCCTGGAGTGCTTCCAGGGCCTACAATGAGCAGTTCTTC
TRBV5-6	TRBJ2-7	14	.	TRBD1	CASSTGTGVYEQYF	TGTGCCAGCAGTACCGGGACAGGGGTGTACGAGCAGTACTTC
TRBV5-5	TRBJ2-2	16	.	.	CASSPQVAANTGELFF	TGTGCCAGCAGCCCCCAGGTCGCCGCGAACACCGGGGAGCTGTTTTTT
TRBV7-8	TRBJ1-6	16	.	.	CASSTRGLSYNSPLHF	TGTGCCAGCAGCACCCGAGGACTGAGTTATAATTCACCCCTCCACTTT
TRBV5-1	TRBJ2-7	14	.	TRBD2	CASSLGTSVYEQYF	TGCGCCAGCAGCTTAGGGACTAGCGTTTACGAGCAGTACTTC
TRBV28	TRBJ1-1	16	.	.	CAAAPGGLGSGTEAFF	TGTGCCGCAGCCCCGGGGGGCTTGGGTTCGGGGACTGAAGCTTTCTTT
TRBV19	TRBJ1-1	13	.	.	CASINRVNTEAFF	TGTGCCAGTATCAACAGGGTGAACACTGAAGCTTTCTTT
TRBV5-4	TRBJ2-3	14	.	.	CASSGRGGTDTQYF	TGTGCCAGCAGCGGGAGAGGAGGCACAGATACGCAGTATTTT
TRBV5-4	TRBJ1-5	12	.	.	CASSLLNQPQHF	TGTGCCAGCAGCTTGTTAAATCAGCCCCAGCATTTT
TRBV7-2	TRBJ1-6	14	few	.	CASSPGQINSPLHF	TGTGCCAGCAGCCCCGGACAGATCAATTCACCCCTCCACTTT
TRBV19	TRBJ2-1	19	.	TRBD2	CASSPRMLVAGLSYNEQFF	TGTGCCAGTAGCCCCCGGATGTTGGTAGCGGGACTCTCCTACAATGAGCAGTTCTTC
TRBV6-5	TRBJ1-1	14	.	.	CASSYTGSNTEAFF	TGTGCCAGCAGTTACACAGGGTCGAACACTGAAGCTTTCTTT
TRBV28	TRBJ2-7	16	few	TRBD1	CASSLLGTVSSVEQYF	TGTGCCAGCAGTTTATTGGGGACAGTCTCCTCTGTGGAGCAGTACTTC
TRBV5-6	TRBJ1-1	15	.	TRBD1	CASSSLSGTGAEAFF	TGTGCCAGCAGCTCGTTGTCCGGGACAGGGGCTGAAGCTTTCTTT
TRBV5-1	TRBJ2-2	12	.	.	CASSSEVGELFF	TGCGCCAGCAGCTCGGAGGTCGGGGAGCTGTTTTTT
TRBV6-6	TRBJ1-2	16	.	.	CASSYGLTRLGYGYTF	TGTGCCAGCAGTTACGGCCTAACGAGGTTGGGCTATGGCTACACCTTC